Described below is a single TCR beta chain sequence and its context. Its specificity is not known. This sample stems from a study of cytomegalovirus exposure and HLA in healthy donors. PCR primers comprised 60 Vbeta and 13 Jbeta primers. Measured with immunoSEQ multiplex PCR; TCRdb has only the in-frame clones, and not every one. The profile shows 200,000 to 250,000 clones, about 77% of them singletons. The CDR3 extends over 15 amino acids. The junction had 3 bases not matched to a gene; V was cut back by 4 bases and J by 0 bases. Germline CDR1 SQVTM, CDR2 ANQGSEA. Study-wide points: Reportedly, a later analysis found an Asian-associated ancestry cluster had fewer N-insertions than the approximately 700-donor mean. Among the most significant clusters, several appeared linked to common viral pathogens in a later analysis. Previous analysis showed most TCR beta V segments were productive about 90% or about 30% of the time.

Material for sequencing was PBMCs. V gene TRBV29-1 combines with J gene TRBJ2-1, with 10 positions matching TRBD2. The sequence was collected from a woman aged 25 to 39 in good health and CMV-seronegative. The CDR3 DNA reads as TGCAGCGTTGGGGGACTAGCGAGCTCCTACAATGAGCAGTTCTTC. Residues: CSVGGLASSYNEQFF.